Listed below are T cell receptor beta chains from one sample, sequenced in a study of shared clonotypes between healthy human individuals. This table comes from immunoSEQ multiplex PCR, and its TCRdb copy is limited to in-frame clones, with some not included. The table records about 2,200,000 clones, 85% to 95% of them present only once. Sequencing was carried out using naive CD8+ T cells from PBMCs. These TCRs come from a young man in good health. Some clones in this sample may be carry-over from other donors' samples. Both conserved end residues are part of each CDR3. The order of the fields is D gene, V gene, J gene, clone size, CDR3 protein, CDR3 DNA. The D gene is left open where the match is weak. Only part of the rows carry a size: once, few, many, or a class if the clone is expanded.

D: -; V: TRBV15; J: TRBJ1-1; size: -; CDR3: CATSRDRGHIEAFF; DNA: TGTGCCACCAGCAGAGATCGGGGACACATTGAAGCTTTCTTT
D: TRBD1; V: TRBV28; J: TRBJ1-2; size: -; CDR3: CASNRDRGYGYTF; DNA: TGTGCCAGTAATCGGGACAGGGGCTATGGCTACACCTTC
D: TRBD1; V: TRBV10-3; J: TRBJ1-1; size: -; CDR3: CAISEPGQGDGEAFF; DNA: TGTGCCATCAGTGAACCGGGACAGGGGGACGGAGAGGCTTTCTTT
D: -; V: TRBV11-2; J: TRBJ2-7; size: once; CDR3: CASSLGSHAEQYF; DNA: TGTGCCAGCAGCTTAGGGTCGCATGCCGAGCAGTACTTC
D: -; V: TRBV10-3; J: TRBJ2-7; size: -; CDR3: CAIRDRGSYEQYF; DNA: TGTGCCATCAGAGACCGGGGGAGCTACGAGCAGTACTTC
D: -; V: TRBV19; J: TRBJ2-3; size: -; CDR3: CASSIEGGAGDTQYF; DNA: TGTGCCAGTAGTATAGAGGGAGGAGCAGGAGATACGCAGTATTTT
D: -; V: TRBV7-9; J: TRBJ2-5; size: -; CDR3: CASSLDVGRGETQYF; DNA: TGTGCCAGCAGCTTAGATGTCGGCCGGGGAGAGACCCAGTACTTC
D: TRBD1; V: TRBV9; J: TRBJ2-7; size: once; CDR3: CASSVLGQFHEQYF; DNA: TGTGCCAGCAGCGTACTGGGACAGTTCCACGAGCAGTACTTC
D: TRBD2; V: TRBV7-6; J: TRBJ2-1; size: -; CDR3: CASSSGLAGVREQFF; DNA: TGTGCCAGCAGCTCAGGACTAGCGGGAGTGCGCGAGCAGTTCTTC
D: -; V: TRBV28; J: TRBJ1-2; size: -; CDR3: CASSLTEDYGYTF; DNA: TGTGCCAGCAGTTTGACGGAGGATTATGGCTACACCTTC
D: -; V: TRBV10-3; J: TRBJ2-1; size: -; CDR3: CAISDSGKNEQFF; DNA: TGTGCCATCAGTGATTCAGGCAAGAATGAGCAGTTCTTC
D: -; V: TRBV19; J: TRBJ2-1; size: -; CDR3: CASSIGSSPRNEQFF; DNA: TGTGCCAGTAGTATCGGGTCCTCCCCGCGCAATGAGCAGTTCTTC
D: TRBD2; V: TRBV9; J: TRBJ2-1; size: -; CDR3: CASSVGGSIYNEQFF; DNA: TGTGCCAGCAGCGTAGGCGGGAGTATATACAATGAGCAGTTCTTC
D: -; V: TRBV20-1; J: TRBJ2-7; size: few; CDR3: CSAREAYEQYF; DNA: TGCAGTGCTAGAGAGGCCTACGAGCAGTACTTC
D: -; V: TRBV30; J: TRBJ2-3; size: -; CDR3: CAWSVLRMGTDTQYF; DNA: TGTGCCTGGAGTGTACTTCGGATGGGGACAGATACGCAGTATTTT
D: TRBD1; V: TRBV6-5; J: TRBJ1-2; size: -; CDR3: CASSYSEGAYGYTF; DNA: TGTGCCAGCAGTTACTCGGAGGGGGCGTACGGCTACACCTTC
D: -; V: TRBV30; J: TRBJ2-5; size: few; CDR3: CAWSVSGVQETQYF; DNA: TGTGCCTGGAGTGTATCCGGGGTTCAAGAGACCCAGTACTTC
D: TRBD2; V: TRBV27; J: TRBJ2-7; size: -; CDR3: CASSTSGGERDYEQYF; DNA: TGTGCCAGCAGTACCTCGGGTGGGGAGCGGGACTACGAGCAGTACTTC
D: -; V: TRBV10-1; J: TRBJ2-3; size: -; CDR3: CASSEREEGADTQYF; DNA: TGCGCCAGCAGTGAAAGGGAGGAGGGGGCGGATACGCAGTATTTT
D: TRBD2; V: TRBV7-8; J: TRBJ2-7; size: -; CDR3: CASSLQTSGRKSEQYF; DNA: TGTGCCAGCAGCCTACAGACTAGCGGGAGAAAGTCAGAGCAGTACTTC
D: -; V: TRBV15; J: TRBJ1-1; size: few; CDR3: CATSSAGETEAFF; DNA: TGTGCCACCAGTTCCGCGGGGGAGACTGAAGCTTTCTTT
D: -; V: TRBV29-1; J: TRBJ2-7; size: -; CDR3: CSVEAGRYEQYF; DNA: TGCAGCGTTGAGGCAGGGAGGTACGAGCAGTACTTC
D: -; V: TRBV11-2; J: TRBJ2-7; size: -; CDR3: CASSLRTYEQYF; DNA: TGTGCCAGCAGCCTACGTACCTACGAGCAGTACTTC
D: -; V: TRBV27; J: TRBJ2-5; size: -; CDR3: CASSPLEARLGETQYF; DNA: TGTGCCAGCAGTCCCTTGGAGGCGCGGCTCGGAGAGACCCAGTACTTC
D: -; V: TRBV15; J: TRBJ2-7; size: -; CDR3: CATSRTSRDFDEQYF; DNA: TGTGCCACCAGCAGAACTTCCCGGGACTTTGACGAGCAGTACTTC
D: -; V: TRBV5-6; J: TRBJ2-7; size: -; CDR3: CASSLGGTFSYEQYF; DNA: TGTGCCAGCAGCCTCGGCGGGACATTCTCCTACGAGCAGTACTTC
D: -; V: TRBV16; J: TRBJ1-1; size: -; CDR3: CASSQSGGPNTEAFF; DNA: TGTGCCAGCAGCCAATCGGGCGGACCGAACACTGAAGCTTTCTTT
D: TRBD2; V: TRBV5-4; J: TRBJ2-1; size: -; CDR3: CASSLGGPSGYNEQFF; DNA: TGTGCCAGCAGCTTGGGAGGCCCTAGCGGCTACAATGAGCAGTTCTTC
D: TRBD2; V: TRBV13; J: TRBJ2-1; size: -; CDR3: CASSGPSGEQFF; DNA: TGTGCCAGCAGCGGACCTAGCGGGGAGCAGTTCTTC
D: -; V: TRBV4-2; J: TRBJ2-1; size: -; CDR3: CASSQGQRTRTDEQFF; DNA: TGTGCCAGCAGCCAAGGACAGAGAACCCGGACGGATGAGCAGTTCTTC
D: -; V: TRBV28; J: TRBJ1-1; size: -; CDR3: CASSRDSLIAEAFF; DNA: TGTGCCAGCAGTCGTGACTCGTTAATCGCTGAAGCTTTCTTT
D: -; V: TRBV27; J: TRBJ1-3; size: -; CDR3: CASSLNRNSGNTIYF; DNA: TGTGCCAGCAGTTTAAACAGAAACTCTGGAAACACCATATATTTT
D: TRBD2; V: TRBV5-4; J: TRBJ2-5; size: -; CDR3: CASSPGLAGGVETQYF; DNA: TGTGCCAGCAGCCCCGGACTAGCGGGTGGGGTGGAGACCCAGTACTTC
D: TRBD1; V: TRBV29-1; J: TRBJ2-3; size: once; CDR3: CSVAGTGVADTQYF; DNA: TGCAGCGTTGCCGGGACAGGGGTCGCAGATACGCAGTATTTT
D: -; V: TRBV7-8; J: TRBJ1-3; size: -; CDR3: CASSLDLAGFRDTIYF; DNA: TGTGCCAGCAGCTTAGACCTCGCGGGGTTCAGGGACACCATATATTTT
D: TRBD2; V: TRBV6-6; J: TRBJ2-3; size: once; CDR3: CASRPGTSPDTQYF; DNA: TGTGCCAGCAGACCCGGGACTAGCCCAGATACGCAGTATTTT
D: -; V: TRBV30; J: TRBJ2-5; size: -; CDR3: CAWSVRAVWETQYF; DNA: TGTGCCTGGAGTGTTAGGGCTGTGTGGGAGACCCAGTACTTC
D: -; V: TRBV27; J: TRBJ2-1; size: -; CDR3: CASRPGTPYNEQFF; DNA: TGTGCCAGCAGACCCGGGACACCCTACAATGAGCAGTTCTTC
D: -; V: TRBV7-9; J: TRBJ2-3; size: -; CDR3: CAGTDTQYF; DNA: TGTGCCGGCACAGATACGCAGTATTTT
D: -; V: TRBV14; J: TRBJ2-7; size: once; CDR3: CASSQMTWNRYEQYF; DNA: TGTGCCAGCAGCCAGATGACTTGGAACCGCTACGAGCAGTACTTC
D: -; V: TRBV6-1; J: TRBJ1-3; size: -; CDR3: CASSENFPDTIYF; DNA: TGTGCCAGCAGTGAAAATTTCCCCGACACCATATATTTT
D: -; V: TRBV12-2; J: TRBJ2-7; size: -; CDR3: CASRKRPGYEQYF; DNA: TGTGCAAGTCGTAAGAGACCGGGCTACGAGCAGTACTTC
D: -; V: TRBV5-4; J: TRBJ1-5; size: -; CDR3: CASSLAPNQPQHF; DNA: TGTGCCAGCAGCTTGGCCCCGAATCAGCCCCAGCATTTT
D: TRBD1; V: TRBV27; J: TRBJ2-7; size: -; CDR3: CANSPTPTGKDEQYF; DNA: TGTGCCAACAGTCCCACCCCGACAGGGAAGGACGAGCAGTACTTC
D: -; V: TRBV9; J: TRBJ1-1; size: once; CDR3: CASSEGRGGGTEAFF; DNA: TGTGCCAGCAGCGAGGGAAGGGGAGGAGGCACTGAAGCTTTCTTT
D: -; V: TRBV28; J: TRBJ2-7; size: once; CDR3: CASSPRPREQYF; DNA: TGTGCCAGCAGTCCGCGTCCCCGGGAGCAGTACTTC
D: -; V: TRBV6-1; J: TRBJ2-5; size: -; CDR3: CASSLQGSQETQYF; DNA: TGTGCCAGCAGTTTACAGGGTTCCCAAGAGACCCAGTACTTC